Presented here are 13 T cell receptor beta chains from one specimen sequenced in a study of cytomegalovirus exposure and HLA in healthy donors. PCR used 60 Vbeta primers and 13 Jbeta primers. Repertoires were generated with immunoSEQ multiplex PCR, while TCRdb's copy carries only in-frame clones and drops some. This table has around 180,000 clones, around 85% appearing once. The sample consisted of PBMCs. The receptors were gathered from a man younger than 35 in good health and CMV-seronegative.

The V call is TRBV25-1, the J call TRBJ1-3, with D possibly TRBD1 on 5 matching bases. The V and J ends lost 5 bases and 8 bases respectively, with 16 bases between them. CDR3 size: 14 residues. The germline V gene encodes CDR1 MGHDK and CDR2 SYGVNS. The CDR3 spells CASSPLGRAYTIYF. The CDR3 DNA follows: TGTGCCAGCAGTCCCTTGGGCAGGGCTTACACCATATATTTT. The complete variable domain, with remaining parts taken from reference TRBV25-1 and TRBJ1-3, reads EADIYQTPRYLVIGTGKKITLECSQTMGHDKMYWYQQDPGMELHLIHYSYGVNSTEKGDLSSESTVSRIRTEHFPLTLESARPSHTSQYLCASSPLGRAYTIYFGEGSWLTVV.

This chain connects TRBV29-1 to TRBJ1-1, with D unclear. Trimming stripped 0 bases from V and 2 bases from J, with 7 bases between. This CDR3 is built from 13 residues. CDR1 is SQVTM and CDR2 is ANQGSEA in the germline V gene. The CDR3 sequence is CSVEDWQNTEAFF. The CDR3 DNA reads TGCAGCGTTGAAGATTGGCAAAACACTGAAGCTTTCTTT.

The gene calls are TRBV4-3 and TRBJ2-7; D might be TRBD2 (7 bases). V shed 1 base and J shed 3 bases, with 13 bases lying between them. This CDR3 comprises 15 residues. Germline assignment: CDR1 LGHNA and CDR2 YSLEER. The CDR3 sequence: CASSQGVGGHYEQYF. The CDR3 coding sequence is TGCGCCAGCAGCCAAGGGGTGGGGGGGCACTACGAGCAGTACTTC.

V usage is TRBV9 and J usage is TRBJ2-7; 9 nucleotides agree with TRBD1. This CDR3 comprises 17 residues. The J segment lost 2 bases and the V segment lost 2 bases, leaving 11 bases of the junction unmatched. Germline CDR1 reads SGDLS; CDR2 reads YYNGEE. The DNA of the CDR3 is TGTGCCAGCAGCGTGGGGCCCTCCGGGACAGGGACCTACGAGCAGTACTTC. Residues: CASSVGPSGTGTYEQYF.

The V and J genes are TRBV4-1 and TRBJ2-6, with D possibly matching TRBD1 (6 bases). Germline V CDR1 and CDR2: MGHRA, YSYEKL. This CDR3 is 16 amino acids long. Trimming left V 5 bases short and J 1 base short, with 12 bases between. The DNA of the CDR3 is TGCGCCAGCAGCGACCAACAGGGATCTGGGGCCAACGTCCTGACTTTC. Its protein is CASSDQQGSGANVLTF.

This clone occurred a few times. The rearrangement uses TRBV7-2 and TRBJ2-7; a possible D gene is TRBD1 (6 bases). Germline V CDR1 and CDR2: SGHTA, FQGNSA. The CDR3 extends over 15 amino acids. V shed 0 bases and J shed 3 bases, with 12 bases lying between them. CDR3 sequence reads: CASSLAWGQGYEQYF. Written as DNA, the CDR3 is TGTGCCAGCAGCTTAGCTTGGGGGCAGGGCTACGAGCAGTACTTC.

This chain links TRBV2 with TRBJ2-7, with D tentatively TRBD1 (5 bases). Germline CDR1 reads SNHLY; CDR2 reads FYNNEI. This CDR3 has 14 residues. V lost 4 bases, J lost 3 bases, and 13 bases lay in between. The CDR3 DNA is TGTGCCAGCAGTGCAAGGACAACTGACTACGAGCAGTACTTC. Translated, it gives CASSARTTDYEQYF.

The CDR3 sequence is CASRLDRPGDNEQFF. The CDR3 DNA sequence: TGCGCCAGCAGACTCGACAGGCCCGGAGACAATGAGCAGTTCTTC. The rearrangement links TRBV5-1 to TRBJ2-1, with D possibly TRBD1 on 6 matching bases. In germline, CDR1 is SGHRS, CDR2 YFSETQ. Between the trimmed V and J ends, which lost 5 bases and 5 bases, there was a span of 17 bases. The CDR3 sequence is 15 residues long.

The sample holds one count of this clone. The gene calls are TRBV28 and TRBJ2-1; D gene unclear. Trimming took off 4 bases at V and 1 base at J, with 11 bases between the two ends. The CDR3 totals 15 residues. CDR1 is MDHEN and CDR2 is SYDVKM in the germline V gene. DNA for the CDR3: TGTGCCAGCAGTTCCCCGCGGTTATCCTACAATGAGCAGTTCTTC. This codes for CASSSPRLSYNEQFF. The variable domain in full, completed from reference TRBV28 and TRBJ2-1, reads DVKVTQSSRYLVKRTGEKVFLECVQDMDHENMFWYRQDPGLGLRLIYFSYDVKMKEKGDIPEGYSVSREKKERFSLILESASTNQTSMYLCASSSPRLSYNEQFFGPGTRLTVL.

The gene calls are TRBV28 and TRBJ1-2; D is undetermined. The CDR3 has 13 amino acids. V shed 3 bases and J shed 4 bases, with 9 bases lying between them. Germline CDR1 and CDR2: MDHEN and SYDVKM. The CDR3 DNA reads as TGTGCCAGCAGTTTGTTGGCCCGCTATGGCTACACCTTC. Translating it yields CASSLLARYGYTF.

CDR3 protein: CASSLGAGTSYGYTF. The CDR3 DNA reads TGTGCCAGCAGCTTAGGGGCCGGGACAAGCTATGGCTACACCTTC. The genes are TRBV7-9 and TRBJ1-2; D may be TRBD1 (6 bases). Trimming stripped 1 base from V and 4 bases from J, with 13 bases between. The CDR3 loop spans 15 amino acids. Germline values: CDR1 SEHNR, CDR2 FQNEAQ (reference sequence).

The chain couples TRBV11-2 to TRBJ2-5; maybe TRBD1 (5 bases). The CDR3 contains 12 residues. V was cut by 5 bases and J by 9 bases, with 13 bases left in between. Germline loops: CDR1 SGHAT, CDR2 FQNNGV. CDR3 coding DNA: TGTGCCAGCAGCCCGGGCCTAGGGGCCCAGTACTTC. Protein: CASSPGLGAQYF.

Note on this clone: The sample contains more than one DNA sequence encoding this CDR3. The chain carries TRBV4-3 and TRBJ1-2, with D perhaps matching TRBD1 (6 bases). CDR3 size: 14 residues. V gave up 1 base and J gave up 4 bases, with 10 bases separating them. CDR1 is LGHNA, CDR2 YSLEER, per germline. The CDR3 loop is CASSQARTAYGYTF. Written as DNA, the CDR3 is TGCGCCAGCAGCCAAGCTCGGACAGCCTATGGCTACACCTTC.